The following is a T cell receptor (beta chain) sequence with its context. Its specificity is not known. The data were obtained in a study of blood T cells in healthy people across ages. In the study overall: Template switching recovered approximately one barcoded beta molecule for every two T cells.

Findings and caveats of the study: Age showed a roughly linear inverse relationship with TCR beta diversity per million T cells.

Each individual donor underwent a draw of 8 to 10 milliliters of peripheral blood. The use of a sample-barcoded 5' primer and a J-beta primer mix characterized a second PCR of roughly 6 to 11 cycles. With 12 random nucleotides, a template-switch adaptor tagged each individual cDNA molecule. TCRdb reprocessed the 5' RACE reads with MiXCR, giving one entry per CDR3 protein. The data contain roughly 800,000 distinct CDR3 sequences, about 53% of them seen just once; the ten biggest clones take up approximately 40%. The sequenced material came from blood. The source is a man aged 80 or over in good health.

The DNA for the CDR3 is TGTGCCAGCGGCCGATCGGGGTCCTACGAGCAGTACTTC. Translation: CASGRSGSYEQYF. The chain is built from TRBV7-9 and TRBJ2-7, with a possible D match to TRBD2 (5 bases). The length of the CDR3 is 13 residues. Trimming took off 8 bases at V and 1 base at J, with 12 bases between the two ends. The germline V gene encodes CDR1 SEHNR and CDR2 FQNEAQ (reference sequence).